These T cell receptor beta chains were read from a single sample in a study of blood T cell repertoires in COVID-19. The assay was immunoSEQ multiplex PCR, and TCRdb's table has in-frame clones only and misses some. The sample shows some 180,000 clones, roughly 80% of them seen only once. The sample taken for sequencing was peripheral blood. The receptors shown here come from an elderly woman with COVID-19, enrolled during active disease. Each CDR3 is given with its conserved first and last residue. Fields, in order: CDR3 protein, CDR3 DNA, D gene, V gene, J gene, clone size. D genes are given only for firm matches. Only part of the rows carry a size: once, few, many, or a class if the clone is expanded.

CDR3 protein: CASTLRQDTEAFF
CDR3 DNA: TGTGCCAGCACCCTCAGACAGGACACTGAAGCTTTCTTT
D gene: .
V gene: TRBV27
J gene: TRBJ1-1
clone size: .

CDR3 protein: CATSRDVTRADTQYF
CDR3 DNA: TGTGCCACCAGCAGAGATGTGACTCGCGCAGATACGCAGTATTTT
D gene: .
V gene: TRBV15
J gene: TRBJ2-3
clone size: .

CDR3 protein: CASSPGVRSPLHF
CDR3 DNA: TGTGCCAGCAGCCCCGGGGTTCGGTCACCCCTCCACTTT
D gene: .
V gene: TRBV7-2
J gene: TRBJ1-6
clone size: .

CDR3 protein: CASSMVGGRSRTEAFF
CDR3 DNA: TGTGCCAGTAGTATGGTTGGAGGCAGAAGTCGCACTGAAGCTTTCTTT
D gene: .
V gene: TRBV19
J gene: TRBJ1-1
clone size: .

CDR3 protein: CASSELNTGSYGYTF
CDR3 DNA: TGTGCCAGCAGCGAGCTTAATACAGGGTCCTATGGCTACACCTTC
D gene: .
V gene: TRBV13
J gene: TRBJ1-2
clone size: .

CDR3 protein: CASSSRSGTGSFQPQHF
CDR3 DNA: TGCGCCAGCAGCTCGCGATCCGGGACAGGGTCTTTTCAGCCCCAGCATTTT
D gene: TRBD1
V gene: TRBV4-1
J gene: TRBJ1-5
clone size: .

CDR3 protein: CASSESLRLKGNSPLHF
CDR3 DNA: TGCGCCAGCAGTGAGTCCCTAAGACTCAAGGGGAATTCACCCCTCCACTTT
D gene: .
V gene: TRBV10-1
J gene: TRBJ1-6
clone size: once

CDR3 protein: CASGLARVGRNTEAFF
CDR3 DNA: TGTGCTAGTGGTTTGGCCCGGGTTGGCAGGAACACTGAAGCTTTCTTT
D gene: .
V gene: TRBV12-5
J gene: TRBJ1-1
clone size: .

CDR3 protein: CASSSRTALTGELFF
CDR3 DNA: TGTGCCAGCAGCTCCCGGACAGCCCTCACCGGAGAGCTGTTTTTT
D gene: .
V gene: TRBV13
J gene: TRBJ2-2
clone size: .

CDR3 protein: CASSTGAADLEAFF
CDR3 DNA: TGTGCCAGTAGTACAGGGGCCGCGGATCTTGAAGCTTTCTTT
D gene: .
V gene: TRBV19
J gene: TRBJ1-1
clone size: .

CDR3 protein: CASSQDRFSEAFF
CDR3 DNA: TGTGCCAGCAGCCAGGACAGGTTCTCTGAAGCTTTCTTT
D gene: TRBD1
V gene: TRBV3-1/TRBV3-2
J gene: TRBJ1-1
clone size: .

CDR3 protein: CASSVGGGLAGVGAYEQYF
CDR3 DNA: TGTGCCAGCAGCGTAGGAGGTGGGCTAGCGGGAGTTGGGGCCTACGAGCAGTACTTC
D gene: TRBD2
V gene: TRBV9
J gene: TRBJ2-7
clone size: .

CDR3 protein: CASSQDSPPNTQYF
CDR3 DNA: TGCGCCAGCAGCCAAGATTCCCCCCCTAATACGCAGTATTTT
D gene: .
V gene: TRBV4-1
J gene: TRBJ2-3
clone size: once

CDR3 protein: CASSSRVPYGYTF
CDR3 DNA: TGTGCCAGCAGCAGCAGGGTACCGTATGGCTACACCTTC
D gene: .
V gene: TRBV5-6
J gene: TRBJ1-2
clone size: few

CDR3 protein: CASSPDRDQPQHF
CDR3 DNA: TGTGCCAGCAGCCCGGACAGGGATCAGCCCCAGCATTTT
D gene: TRBD1
V gene: TRBV12-3/TRBV12-4
J gene: TRBJ1-5
clone size: .

CDR3 protein: CASSETDRGNEKLFF
CDR3 DNA: TGTGCCAGCAGCGAAACGGACAGGGGAAATGAAAAACTGTTTTTT
D gene: TRBD1
V gene: TRBV3-1/TRBV3-2
J gene: TRBJ1-4
clone size: few

CDR3 protein: CASSSRGSNTGELFF
CDR3 DNA: TGTGCCAGCAGCTCCAGGGGTTCGAACACCGGGGAGCTGTTTTTT
D gene: .
V gene: TRBV11-1
J gene: TRBJ2-2
clone size: .

CDR3 protein: CASTGRRGNYGYTF
CDR3 DNA: TGTGCCAGTACAGGGCGTCGCGGAAACTATGGCTACACCTTC
D gene: .
V gene: TRBV6-6
J gene: TRBJ1-2
clone size: .

CDR3 protein: CSSQGVRGGYTF
CDR3 DNA: TGCAGCTCCCAGGGGGTTCGTGGTGGCTACACCTTC
D gene: TRBD1
V gene: TRBV29-1
J gene: TRBJ1-2
clone size: .

CDR3 protein: CASRSGTGFQPQHF
CDR3 DNA: TGTGCCAGTCGCTCCGGGACAGGGTTTCAGCCCCAGCATTTT
D gene: TRBD1
V gene: TRBV19
J gene: TRBJ1-5
clone size: .

CDR3 protein: CASSLAGNSHQPQHF
CDR3 DNA: TGTGCCAGCAGTTTAGCAGGGAATAGCCATCAGCCCCAGCATTTT
D gene: .
V gene: TRBV28
J gene: TRBJ1-5
clone size: .

CDR3 protein: CASSLGGTSEQFF
CDR3 DNA: TGTGCCAGCAGCTTGGGAGGCACAAGTGAGCAGTTCTTC
D gene: .
V gene: TRBV11-3
J gene: TRBJ2-1
clone size: .

CDR3 protein: CASSLGGLAGVSGELFF
CDR3 DNA: TGTGCCAGCAGCTTAGGCGGGCTAGCGGGGGTTTCCGGGGAGCTGTTTTTT
D gene: TRBD2
V gene: TRBV7-2
J gene: TRBJ2-2
clone size: .

CDR3 protein: CATDRGGWQETQYF
CDR3 DNA: TGTGCCACGGACAGGGGTGGGTGGCAAGAGACCCAGTACTTC
D gene: TRBD1
V gene: TRBV6-5
J gene: TRBJ2-5
clone size: .

CDR3 protein: CASSPPRATGELFF
CDR3 DNA: TGTGCCAGCTCACCTCCGAGGGCCACCGGGGAGCTGTTTTTT
D gene: .
V gene: TRBV18
J gene: TRBJ2-2
clone size: once

CDR3 protein: CASSPGGDTQYF
CDR3 DNA: TGTGCCAGCAGCCCAGGGGGAGATACGCAGTATTTT
D gene: TRBD1
V gene: TRBV7-8
J gene: TRBJ2-3
clone size: .

CDR3 protein: CASSPETSNYGYTF
CDR3 DNA: TGTGCCAGCAGTCCAGAGACTTCTAACTATGGCTACACCTTC
D gene: .
V gene: TRBV6-5
J gene: TRBJ1-2
clone size: .

CDR3 protein: CASSQRWASGGARGTDTQYF
CDR3 DNA: TGTGCCAGCAGCCAAAGATGGGCTAGCGGGGGGGCCCGGGGTACAGATACGCAGTATTTT
D gene: TRBD2
V gene: TRBV3-1/TRBV3-2
J gene: TRBJ2-3
clone size: once

CDR3 protein: CASSLRAGKATNEKLFF
CDR3 DNA: TGTGCCAGCAGCTTAAGGGCGGGTAAAGCAACTAATGAAAAACTGTTTTTT
D gene: .
V gene: TRBV7-9
J gene: TRBJ1-4
clone size: .

CDR3 protein: CASSPRQGDTIYF
CDR3 DNA: TGTGCCAGCTCACCACGGCAGGGCGACACCATATATTTT
D gene: .
V gene: TRBV18
J gene: TRBJ1-3
clone size: .

CDR3 protein: CASSSELRGARAAQYF
CDR3 DNA: TGTGCCAGCAGCTCCGAGCTCAGGGGGGCAAGGGCAGCGCAGTATTTT
D gene: .
V gene: TRBV7-9
J gene: TRBJ2-3
clone size: .

CDR3 protein: CASSEDRGTDTQYF
CDR3 DNA: TGTGCCAGCAGCGAAGACAGGGGTACAGATACGCAGTATTTT
D gene: TRBD1
V gene: TRBV9
J gene: TRBJ2-3
clone size: .

CDR3 protein: CASSPPAEETQYF
CDR3 DNA: TGTGCCAGCAGCCCCCCGGCGGAAGAGACCCAGTACTTC
D gene: .
V gene: TRBV7-9
J gene: TRBJ2-5
clone size: .

CDR3 protein: CASSQSGGGTEAFF
CDR3 DNA: TGTGCCAGCAGCCAGTCGGGAGGTGGTACTGAAGCTTTCTTT
D gene: .
V gene: TRBV3-1/TRBV3-2
J gene: TRBJ1-1
clone size: once

CDR3 protein: CASSPEGLLAPQRQYF
CDR3 DNA: TGTGCCAGCAGCCCCGAAGGACTCCTTGCCCCACAACGGCAGTACTTC
D gene: .
V gene: TRBV5-5
J gene: TRBJ2-7
clone size: .

CDR3 protein: CASSPLAGEVDTQYF
CDR3 DNA: TGTGCCAGCTCACCACTAGCGGGAGAGGTAGATACGCAGTATTTT
D gene: TRBD2
V gene: TRBV18
J gene: TRBJ2-3
clone size: once

CDR3 protein: CASSEWGRGQPQHF
CDR3 DNA: TGTGCCAGCAGTGAATGGGGGCGCGGTCAGCCCCAGCATTTT
D gene: .
V gene: TRBV6-1
J gene: TRBJ1-5
clone size: once